This entry lists 14 T cell receptor beta chains sequenced from one sample in a study of T cells in Graves' hyperthyroidism and ophthalmopathy. Amplification yielded TCR beta CDR3 regions, with RNA transcripts as the source. The TCR CDR3 was amplified in a first-round RT-PCR using the HTBI primer set. TCRdb re-called the multiplex PCR reads with MiXCR, one entry per CDR3 protein. The table shows 250,000 to 400,000 distinct CDR3 sequences, with roughly 13% occurring only once. Sequenced: blood. These receptors originate from a middle-aged woman with Graves' ophthalmopathy.

Only a few counts were recorded for this clonotype. The chain recombines TRBV20-1 with TRBJ2-1; D is possibly TRBD1 (6 bases). This CDR3 has 15 residues. Germline CDR1 and CDR2: DFQATT and SNEGSKA (reference sequence). The V and J ends lost 3 bases and 1 base respectively, with 13 bases between them. The CDR3 spells CSARQGPLSYNEQFF. The CDR3 DNA is TGCAGTGCTAGGCAGGGGCCTCTTTCCTACAATGAGCAGTTCTTC.

This sequence joins TRBV25-1 and TRBJ1-6; no reliable D call. Germline V CDR1 and CDR2: MGHDK, SYGVNS. The CDR3 has 10 residues. V lost 4 bases and J 15 bases, leaving 7 bases between the germline ends. The CDR3 loop reads CASSGRVLHF. In DNA form, the CDR3 reads TGTGCCAGCAGTGGTCGTGTCCTCCACTTT.

This clonotype was seen ten or more times. The chain combines TRBV7-9 with TRBJ1-1; D is perhaps TRBD1 (6 bases). The germline V gene encodes CDR1 SEHNR and CDR2 FQNEAQ (reference sequence). Trimming shortened V by 1 base and J by 8 bases, and 14 bases separated the two germline ends. The CDR3 runs to 14 residues. The chain's CDR3 is CASSLGRGLTEAFF. The DNA for the CDR3 is TGTGCCAGCAGCTTAGGCAGGGGACTAACAGAAGCTTTCTTT.

This clonotype was counted at least ten times. CDR3 protein: CASKRTSGSDTQYF. The CDR3 nucleotides read TGTGCCAGCAAGCGGACTAGCGGGAGCGATACGCAGTATTTT. This chain connects TRBV2 to TRBJ2-3; 13 nucleotides align to TRBD2. V lost 7 bases and J lost 6; bases outside the gene matches: 4. The germline V gene encodes CDR1 SNHLY and CDR2 FYNNEI. CDR3 length: 14 residues.

This clonotype was found a few times. J is TRBJ2-7 and V is TRBV10-3; D uncertain. The CDR3 covers 13 residues. CDR1 and CDR2 from the germline V gene are ENHRY and SYGVKD. V was shortened by 3 bases and J by 5 bases, with 11 bases between the two germline ends. The CDR3 bases are TGTGCCATCAGTGACCGGGCTCTGGACGAGCAGTACTTC. It yields the protein CAISDRALDEQYF.

The CDR3 region is CASSIVTGTLNQPQHF. The CDR3 nucleotides read TGTGCCAGTAGTATTGTGACAGGGACCCTCAATCAGCCCCAGCATTTT. The chain uses TRBV19 and TRBJ1-5, with 7 positions matching TRBD1. This CDR3 has 16 residues. CDR1 LNHDA and CDR2 SQIVND come from the germline V gene (reference sequence). After removal of 3 bases from V and 3 bases from J, the junction contained 8 bases not matched to a gene.

J is TRBJ2-1 and V is TRBV29-1; 8 nucleotides agree with TRBD2. With V trimmed by 3 bases and J by 8 bases, 9 bases remained unmatched. CDR1 is SQVTM, CDR2 ANQGSEA, per germline. The CDR3 is 14 residues long. DNA for the CDR3: TGCAGCGTTGAGAGGCCCCCAGCGGGGGATGAGCAGTTCTTC. This encodes CSVERPPAGDEQFF.

This clonotype was seen at least ten times. The V call is TRBV2, the J call TRBJ2-1; no firm D call. The CDR3 is made up of 13 amino acids. CDR1 and CDR2 from the germline V gene are SNHLY and FYNNEI. With 6 bases removed from V and 6 bases from J, the gap between germline ends came to 12 bases. The CDR3: CASSRSQANEQFF. The CDR3 DNA reads TGTGCCAGCAGCCGATCTCAGGCCAATGAGCAGTTCTTC.

The chain has TRBV30 and TRBJ1-6; D unclear. Germline V gene data show CDR1 as GTSNPN and CDR2 as SVGIG (reference sequence). V dropped 3 bases and J dropped 10 bases, with 19 bases sitting between them. This CDR3 is 15 amino acids long. Here the CDR3 DNA reads TGTGCCTGGAGGCCGAGGGTTACAGCGGGCTCACCCCTCCACTTT. It is translated as CAWRPRVTAGSPLHF.

This clonotype was observed at least ten times. As DNA, the CDR3 is TGTGCCAGCAGTTTATCCCCGGGACAGGGTATTATTGGCTATGGCTACACCTTC. This encodes CASSLSPGQGIIGYGYTF. The J gene is TRBJ1-2, the V gene TRBV28, with 9 bases lining up with TRBD1. CDR3 size: 18 residues. In germline, CDR1 is MDHEN, CDR2 SYDVKM. The V segment lost 1 base and the J segment 4 bases; nucleotides outside the gene matches: 13.

This clonotype showed up just a few times. This sequence joins TRBV12-3 or TRBV12-4 and TRBJ2-1; 9 bases fit TRBD2. V gave up 3 bases and J gave up 9 bases; unmatched junction bases: 18. The CDR3 length is 18 residues. CDR3 residues: CASSFKRGVETPGGEQFF. The CDR3 DNA follows: TGTGCCAGCAGTTTCAAGCGGGGGGTGGAGACCCCCGGGGGTGAGCAGTTCTTC.

In this sample, this clonotype turned up a few times. This rearrangement joins TRBV5-1 to TRBJ1-1; D not resolved. Deletions cut 5 bases from V and 0 bases from J, with 11 bases between. The CDR3 is made up of 14 amino acids. The V gene's germline CDR1 is SGHRS and CDR2 YFSETQ. The CDR3 sequence is CASSQTAVNTEAFF. In DNA form, the CDR3 reads TGCGCCAGCAGTCAAACGGCGGTGAACACTGAAGCTTTCTTT. The full variable domain, its missing parts supplied by reference TRBV5-1 and TRBJ1-1, is KAGVTQTPRYLIKTRGQQVTLSCSPISGHRSVSWYQQTPGQGLQFLFEYFSETQRNKGNFPGRFSGRQFSNSRSEMNVSTLELGDSALYLCASSQTAVNTEAFFGQGTRLTVV.

This clonotype was detected ten times or more. This rearrangement joins TRBV28 to TRBJ2-5, with D unclear. This CDR3 has 13 amino acids. V lost 1 base, J lost 1 base, and 4 bases lay in between. Germline assignment: CDR1 MDHEN and CDR2 SYDVKM. CDR3 DNA: TGTGCCAGCAGTTTATTAAGCCAAGAGACCCAGTACTTC. Protein product: CASSLLSQETQYF.

The table lists this clonotype with many counts. The chain couples TRBV28 to TRBJ2-3, with D possibly being TRBD2 (6 bases). CDR1 is MDHEN and CDR2 is SYDVKM in the germline V gene. The V end was cut by 6 bases, the J end by 7 bases, with 20 bases between. This CDR3 is 15 amino acids long. The CDR3 is CASSSPLGGANTQYF. In DNA form, the CDR3 reads TGTGCCAGCAGCTCCCCCCTGGGGGGAGCGAATACGCAGTATTTT. The full variable domain, with the rest looked up from reference TRBV28 and TRBJ2-3, is DVKVTQSSRYLVKRTGEKVFLECVQDMDHENMFWYRQDPGLGLRLIYFSYDVKMKEKGDIPEGYSVSREKKERFSLILESASTNQTSMYLCASSSPLGGANTQYFGPGTRLTVL.